Listed below are T cell receptor beta chains from one sample, sequenced in a study of blood T cell repertoires in COVID-19. Profiled with immunoSEQ multiplex PCR; TCRdb holds only in-frame clones, not every one. The sample shows roughly 190,000 clones, 85% of them seen only once. The sequencing sample was made of peripheral blood. Receptors were obtained from a woman in her fifties or sixties with acute or convalescent COVID-19. Each CDR3 is given with its conserved first and last residue. A D gene is named only where the DNA matches it firmly. Expanded clones get a size class; other rows say once, few or many, or leave the size out.

j_gene: TRBJ2-5; v_gene: TRBV5-5; abundance: -; d_gene: -; CDR3nt: TGTGCCAGCAGCCCCGCGCCCTCTCGGGGTCCGGAGACCCAGTACTTC; CDR3aa: CASSPAPSRGPETQYF
j_gene: TRBJ1-5; v_gene: TRBV19; abundance: -; d_gene: -; CDR3nt: TGTGCCAGTGAAGTTTTCGGGGGAGGTCAGCCCCAGCATTTT; CDR3aa: CASEVFGGGQPQHF
j_gene: TRBJ2-1; v_gene: TRBV6-5; abundance: -; d_gene: TRBD2; CDR3nt: TGTGCCAGCAGTAAGACTAGCGGGAGAGACGATGAGCAGTTCTTC; CDR3aa: CASSKTSGRDDEQFF
j_gene: TRBJ2-3; v_gene: TRBV14; abundance: once; d_gene: TRBD2; CDR3nt: TGTGCCAGCAGCCAAGATATAGCGGGAGTCCAGTATTTT; CDR3aa: CASSQDIAGVQYF
j_gene: TRBJ1-2; v_gene: TRBV5-1; abundance: -; d_gene: TRBD1; CDR3nt: TGCGCCAGCAGCTTGGGAGGGACAGCAACCGGCTACACCTTC; CDR3aa: CASSLGGTATGYTF
j_gene: TRBJ1-3; v_gene: TRBV11-2; abundance: -; d_gene: -; CDR3nt: TGTGCCAGCAGCTTCGGGGGGACCACTGGAAACACCATATATTTT; CDR3aa: CASSFGGTTGNTIYF
j_gene: TRBJ1-5; v_gene: TRBV7-6; abundance: -; d_gene: TRBD1; CDR3nt: TGTGCCAGCAGTTCCGACAGGGGGCTGGGTCAGCCCCAGCATTTT; CDR3aa: CASSSDRGLGQPQHF
j_gene: TRBJ1-1; v_gene: TRBV29-1; abundance: -; d_gene: -; CDR3nt: TGCAGCGTTTGTCACCGCCTAATCACTGAAGCTTTCTTT; CDR3aa: CSVCHRLITEAFF
j_gene: TRBJ2-2; v_gene: TRBV9; abundance: -; d_gene: -; CDR3nt: TGTGCCAGCAGCGCCGCGCCGGGCACCGGGGAGCTGTTTTTT; CDR3aa: CASSAAPGTGELFF
j_gene: TRBJ2-1; v_gene: TRBV27; abundance: -; d_gene: -; CDR3nt: TGTGCCAGCAGTATCGGACTCGGGCGGAATGAGCAGTTCTTC; CDR3aa: CASSIGLGRNEQFF
j_gene: TRBJ1-2; v_gene: TRBV9; abundance: -; d_gene: -; CDR3nt: TGTGCCAGCAGCGTTTTCGACAGGCCCTCTAACTATGGCTACACCTTC; CDR3aa: CASSVFDRPSNYGYTF
j_gene: TRBJ1-6; v_gene: TRBV2; abundance: -; d_gene: TRBD1; CDR3nt: TGTGCCAGCAGTCCAGGGGGTGGGAATTCACCCCTCCACTTT; CDR3aa: CASSPGGGNSPLHF
j_gene: TRBJ1-2; v_gene: TRBV27; abundance: -; d_gene: TRBD1; CDR3nt: TGTGCCAGCAGTCGCCAGGGGGCCTCTGGCTACACCTTC; CDR3aa: CASSRQGASGYTF
j_gene: TRBJ2-1; v_gene: TRBV7-9; abundance: few; d_gene: -; CDR3nt: TGTGCCAGCAGCTTAAGTTTTTCGGACCACGGGGTCAATGAGCAGTTCTTC; CDR3aa: CASSLSFSDHGVNEQFF
j_gene: TRBJ1-1; v_gene: TRBV5-1; abundance: -; d_gene: -; CDR3nt: TGCGCCAGCAGCTTGGTCCCTAACACTGAAGCTTTCTTT; CDR3aa: CASSLVPNTEAFF
j_gene: TRBJ1-2; v_gene: TRBV6-1; abundance: -; d_gene: -; CDR3nt: TGTGCCAGCAGTGAAGCGCATGTTACTTATGGCTACACCTTC; CDR3aa: CASSEAHVTYGYTF
j_gene: TRBJ2-3; v_gene: TRBV9; abundance: -; d_gene: -; CDR3nt: TGTGCCAGCAGCCAGGGGCCCACAGATACGCAGTATTTT; CDR3aa: CASSQGPTDTQYF
j_gene: TRBJ1-2; v_gene: TRBV28; abundance: -; d_gene: TRBD1; CDR3nt: TGTGCCAGCAGTCACAGGGGTGGGGACTATGGCTACACCTTC; CDR3aa: CASSHRGGDYGYTF
j_gene: TRBJ1-6; v_gene: TRBV6-2/TRBV6-3; abundance: -; d_gene: TRBD1; CDR3nt: TGTGCCAGCAGTTCCGGACAGGGACGGGGATCACCCCTCCACTTT; CDR3aa: CASSSGQGRGSPLHF
j_gene: TRBJ1-6; v_gene: TRBV6-5; abundance: -; d_gene: TRBD1; CDR3nt: TGTGCCAGCAGGACAGGGGATAGGTGGTCACCCCTCCACTTT; CDR3aa: CASRTGDRWSPLHF
j_gene: TRBJ2-2; v_gene: TRBV3-1/TRBV3-2; abundance: -; d_gene: TRBD2; CDR3nt: TGTGCCAGCAGCCAACGAGGCGGGGGAATCACCGGGGAGCTGTTTTTT; CDR3aa: CASSQRGGGITGELFF
j_gene: TRBJ2-7; v_gene: TRBV6-1; abundance: -; d_gene: TRBD2; CDR3nt: TGTGCCAGCAGTGAGACAAGCGGGAGTTTCAACGAGCAGTACTTC; CDR3aa: CASSETSGSFNEQYF
j_gene: TRBJ1-2; v_gene: TRBV5-1; abundance: -; d_gene: -; CDR3nt: TGCGCCAGCAGCTTGGACAGGGAGAGCTATGGCTACACCTTC; CDR3aa: CASSLDRESYGYTF
j_gene: TRBJ1-2; v_gene: TRBV2; abundance: few; d_gene: -; CDR3nt: TGTGCCAGCAGTGACAGGACTAACTATGGCTACACCTTC; CDR3aa: CASSDRTNYGYTF
j_gene: TRBJ1-1; v_gene: TRBV11-3; abundance: once; d_gene: -; CDR3nt: TGTGCCAGCAGCTGGGGGCTCGGTGTTAGTACTGAAGCTTTCTTT; CDR3aa: CASSWGLGVSTEAFF
j_gene: TRBJ2-2; v_gene: TRBV7-3; abundance: -; d_gene: TRBD2; CDR3nt: TGTGCCAGCAGCTTATGGGCTAGCGGGGCGAACACCGGGGAGCTGTTTTTT; CDR3aa: CASSLWASGANTGELFF
j_gene: TRBJ1-2; v_gene: TRBV7-9; abundance: few; d_gene: -; CDR3nt: TGTGCCAGCAGCGCCCCGGGACTATATGGCTACACCTTC; CDR3aa: CASSAPGLYGYTF
j_gene: TRBJ1-2; v_gene: TRBV20-1; abundance: -; d_gene: -; CDR3nt: TGCAGTGCCCTCTTTGGCAATGGCTACACCTTC; CDR3aa: CSALFGNGYTF
j_gene: TRBJ2-7; v_gene: TRBV5-8; abundance: -; d_gene: -; CDR3nt: TGTGCCAGCAGCTTGGCAGCGGCCTACGAGCAGTACTTC; CDR3aa: CASSLAAAYEQYF
j_gene: TRBJ1-3; v_gene: TRBV7-2; abundance: -; d_gene: -; CDR3nt: TGTGCCAGCAGCTTACACCCGACAGGATCAAGGTCTGGAAACACCATATATTTT; CDR3aa: CASSLHPTGSRSGNTIYF
j_gene: TRBJ2-5; v_gene: TRBV5-4; abundance: -; d_gene: -; CDR3nt: TGTGCCAGCAGCTTCAGCGGGTCCCAAGAGACCCAGTACTTC; CDR3aa: CASSFSGSQETQYF
j_gene: TRBJ2-1; v_gene: TRBV30; abundance: once; d_gene: -; CDR3nt: TGTGCCTGGACAGGGCTACACAATGAGCAGTTCTTC; CDR3aa: CAWTGLHNEQFF
j_gene: TRBJ1-5; v_gene: TRBV28; abundance: -; d_gene: TRBD1; CDR3nt: TGTGCCAGCAGCTACCCAGGGGGCGCGGATGTTTCGCCCCAGCATTTT; CDR3aa: CASSYPGGADVSPQHF
j_gene: TRBJ2-2; v_gene: TRBV19; abundance: -; d_gene: -; CDR3nt: TGTGCCAGTAGGGGCGGGACAGCGAACACCGGGGAGCTGTTTTTT; CDR3aa: CASRGGTANTGELFF
j_gene: TRBJ2-5; v_gene: TRBV11-1; abundance: many; d_gene: -; CDR3nt: TGTGCCAGCAGCCCAGGAGCGGGCTATGGGACCCAGTACTTC; CDR3aa: CASSPGAGYGTQYF
j_gene: TRBJ1-3; v_gene: TRBV5-1; abundance: once; d_gene: -; CDR3nt: TGCGCCAGCAGCTTGTCACTCGGGACTGGAAACACCATATATTTT; CDR3aa: CASSLSLGTGNTIYF
j_gene: TRBJ2-5; v_gene: TRBV27; abundance: -; d_gene: TRBD1; CDR3nt: TGTGCCAGCAGTTTTCGGACAGGCGGTGATGGGACCCAGTACTTC; CDR3aa: CASSFRTGGDGTQYF
j_gene: TRBJ2-2; v_gene: TRBV28; abundance: -; d_gene: -; CDR3nt: TGTGCCAGCAGTTTTAGCGGTGTGAACACCGGGGAGCTGTTTTTT; CDR3aa: CASSFSGVNTGELFF
j_gene: TRBJ2-3; v_gene: TRBV27; abundance: -; d_gene: -; CDR3nt: TGTGCCAGCAGTTTAGCGAGGGTGACGGATACGCAGTATTTT; CDR3aa: CASSLARVTDTQYF
j_gene: TRBJ1-5; v_gene: TRBV10-3; abundance: -; d_gene: -; CDR3nt: TGTGCCATCAGCAAGGGGTACGATAGCAATCAGCCCCAGCATTTT; CDR3aa: CAISKGYDSNQPQHF
j_gene: TRBJ2-5; v_gene: TRBV12-5; abundance: -; d_gene: TRBD1; CDR3nt: TGTGCTAGTGGCCCCCCGACAGGGATCGGGAAAGAGACCCAGTACTTC; CDR3aa: CASGPPTGIGKETQYF
j_gene: TRBJ1-1; v_gene: TRBV10-3; abundance: -; d_gene: -; CDR3nt: TGTGCCATCAGTGGTCAGGCCTACACTGAAGCTTTCTTT; CDR3aa: CAISGQAYTEAFF
j_gene: TRBJ1-1; v_gene: TRBV11-2; abundance: -; d_gene: -; CDR3nt: TGTGCCAGCAGCCCCAGGGAGAACACTGAAGCTTTCTTT; CDR3aa: CASSPRENTEAFF
j_gene: TRBJ1-6; v_gene: TRBV7-8; abundance: -; d_gene: -; CDR3nt: TGTGCCAGCAGCTTAGTGTCGTACGGTAATTCACCCCTCCACTTT; CDR3aa: CASSLVSYGNSPLHF
j_gene: TRBJ2-7; v_gene: TRBV28; abundance: -; d_gene: -; CDR3nt: TGTGCCAGCAGGTCCGACGGAGAATTCTCCTACGAGCAGTACTTC; CDR3aa: CASRSDGEFSYEQYF
j_gene: TRBJ2-4; v_gene: TRBV6-2/TRBV6-3; abundance: few; d_gene: TRBD1; CDR3nt: TGTGCCAGCAGTTCCCTTGGGGACAGGGGAGCCAAAAACATTCAGTACTTC; CDR3aa: CASSSLGDRGAKNIQYF
j_gene: TRBJ1-2; v_gene: TRBV10-3; abundance: -; d_gene: TRBD1; CDR3nt: TGTGCCATCAGAGGGACAGGGGAAGATGGCTACACCTTC; CDR3aa: CAIRGTGEDGYTF
j_gene: TRBJ1-1; v_gene: TRBV7-2; abundance: -; d_gene: TRBD1; CDR3nt: TGTGCCAGCAGCCCCTACAGGGGCACTGAAGCTTTCTTT; CDR3aa: CASSPYRGTEAFF
j_gene: TRBJ1-4; v_gene: TRBV21-1; abundance: -; d_gene: -; CDR3nt: TGTGCCAGCAGCAAAGATGATCATCAGGACAAGACTAATGAAAAACTGTTTTTT; CDR3aa: CASSKDDHQDKTNEKLFF
j_gene: TRBJ2-3; v_gene: TRBV2; abundance: once; d_gene: TRBD2; CDR3nt: TGTGCCAGCAGTGAATGGGCTAGCGGGACTAGCACAGATACGCAGTATTTT; CDR3aa: CASSEWASGTSTDTQYF
j_gene: TRBJ2-7; v_gene: TRBV2; abundance: -; d_gene: -; CDR3nt: TGTGCCAGCAGCTACACGACAGGCCGGGAGCAGTACTTC; CDR3aa: CASSYTTGREQYF